The source of this T cell receptor (beta chain) is a study of blood T cell repertoires in COVID-19. Study summary: Italy, Spain and the United States were the sources of the convalescent and acute COVID-19 samples. From T cells, B-cell-depleted T cells, or PBMCs came the material, which was cDNA or gDNA.

This CDR3 is 16 amino acids long. Germline V lookup: CDR1 MNHEY, CDR2 SMNVEV (reference sequence). Germline trimming cut 3 bases from V and 0 bases from J; bases unmatched to any gene: 5. Per the original methods: Cell counts per sample came from amplifying reference gene primers. Profiled with immunoSEQ multiplex PCR; TCRdb holds only in-frame clones, not every one. From that table come the V and J calls and clone size; the DNA was used to work out D and trimming. The sample includes 140,000 to 150,000 clones, over 75% of them seen just once. Sequenced: peripheral blood. This sequence originates from a man in his sixties or seventies with acute or convalescent COVID-19. The chain links TRBV27 to TRBJ1-5, with 7 bases aligning to TRBD1. The DNA of the CDR3 is TGTGCCAGCAGTTTTTTGGACAGGCTTAGCAATCAGCCCCAGCATTTT. Protein sequence: CASSFLDRLSNQPQHF.